The entry below gives a single TCR beta chain sequence along with its context. These data originate in a study of blood T cell repertoires in COVID-19. Study context: Spain, Italy and the United States supplied samples that represented acute and convalescent COVID-19.

The CDR3 sequence is 14 residues long. V was pared by 1 base and J by 2 bases, with 5 bases between. Germline CDR1 SGHNT, CDR2 YENEEA. Only in-frame clones appear in the TCRdb table, and some are missing; sequencing was by immunoSEQ multiplex PCR. This table has about 99,000 clones, 75% to 85% appearing once. The material sequenced was peripheral blood. This chain links TRBV11-3 with TRBJ2-2; D uncertain. This receptor was identified in a woman aged 80 or over with active or convalescent COVID-19. CDR3 in amino acids: CASSLASNTGELFF. Here the CDR3 DNA reads TGTGCCAGCAGCTTAGCCTCTAACACCGGGGAGCTGTTTTTT.